The 19 T cell receptor beta chains reported below all come from one sample, sequenced in a study of T cell repertoires in cytomegalovirus infection. TCRdb reprocessed the reads via MiXCR and lists one record per CDR3 protein. Of about 360,000 distinct CDR3 sequences in the sample, 15% to 20% were seen once. The source material was PBMCs. The source is a human donor in good health (CMV status not recorded). Some clones in this sample may be carry-over from other donors' samples.

The V call is TRBV29-1, the J call TRBJ2-6, with a tentative D call TRBD1 (5 bases). The CDR3 is 17 residues long. CDR1 is SQVTM, CDR2 ANQGSEA, per germline. The V end lost 3 bases, the J end lost 0 bases, and 15 bases lay between the germline ends. CDR3 in amino acids: CSVDDSHLTSGANVLTF. The CDR3 nucleotides read TGCAGCGTTGACGACAGCCATCTTACCTCTGGGGCCAACGTCCTGACTTTC. Combining the CDR3 with reference TRBV29-1 and TRBJ2-6 gives the whole variable domain SAVISQKPSRDICQRGTSLTIQCQVDSQVTMMFWYRQQPGQSLTLIATANQGSEATYESGFVIDKFPISRPNLTFSTLTVSNMSPEDSSIYLCSVDDSHLTSGANVLTFGAGSRLTVL.

This clonotype turned up a few times. The V call is TRBV9, the J call TRBJ2-7; TRBD1 or TRBD2 may be the D gene (5 bases each). Germline CDR1 is SGDLS and CDR2 is YYNGEE. The CDR3 has 14 amino acids. Trimming shortened V by 0 bases and J by 2 bases, and 9 bases separated the two germline ends. CDR3 residues: CASSVAGPPYEQYF. For the CDR3, the DNA is TGTGCCAGCAGCGTAGCGGGACCACCCTACGAGCAGTACTTC.

This clonotype was detected a few times. This chain connects TRBV7-2 to TRBJ2-1; TRBD2 aligns across 7 bases. The CDR3 consists of 17 residues. The ends lost 5 bases at V and 9 bases at J; junction bases unmatched: 19. In germline, CDR1 is SGHTA, CDR2 FQGNSA. The CDR3: CASSILGPTAGRFEQFF. The CDR3 DNA is TGTGCCAGCAGCATATTAGGCCCAACAGCGGGGCGATTTGAGCAGTTCTTC.

This clonotype was seen a few times. The rearrangement links TRBV5-4 to TRBJ1-1, with 12 positions matching TRBD1. With 0 bases clipped from V and 7 bases from J, the junction kept 7 bases outside the gene matches. CDR3 length: 16 amino acids. Germline CDR1 and CDR2: SGHNT and YYREEE (reference sequence). CDR3 sequence: CASSLGGTGGLNEAFF. CDR3 DNA sequence: TGTGCCAGCAGCTTGGGGGGGACAGGGGGCCTTAATGAAGCTTTCTTT. The whole variable domain, remainder taken from reference TRBV5-4 and TRBJ1-1, is ETGVTQSPTHLIKTRGQQVTLRCSSQSGHNTVSWYQQALGQGPQFIFQYYREEENGRGNFPPRFSGLQFPNYSSELNVNALELDDSALYLCASSLGGTGGLNEAFFGQGTRLTVV.

This clonotype has only a few counts. The gene calls are TRBV6-2 or TRBV6-3 and TRBJ1-4, with D possibly TRBD1 on 5 matching bases. Trimming pared 4 bases from V and 10 bases from J, leaving 10 bases between. Germline CDR1 and CDR2: MNHEY and SVGEGT. This CDR3 is 12 amino acids long. CDR3 coding DNA: TGTGCCAGCAGTTCCTACGGGGGAAAACTGTTTTTT. Translating gives CASSSYGGKLFF.

Ten or more counts support this clonotype. The rearrangement joins TRBV20-1 to TRBJ1-3; D is uncertain. Trimming removed 3 bases at V and 0 bases at J, with 12 bases between. In germline, CDR1 is DFQATT, CDR2 SNEGSKA (reference sequence). CDR3 length: 15 amino acids. The CDR3 nucleotides read TGCAGTGCTAGCCCAGTTCCAAGCTCTGGAAACACCATATATTTT. This codes for CSASPVPSSGNTIYF.

This clonotype was seen many times. J is TRBJ2-5 and V is TRBV11-2; a possible D gene is TRBD1 (5 bases). Germline V CDR1 and CDR2: SGHAT, FQNNGV. CDR3 length: 15 residues. Trimming pared 5 bases from V and 4 bases from J, leaving 17 bases between. Here the CDR3 reads CASSGAASGVETQYF. DNA of the CDR3: TGTGCCAGCAGCGGGGCGGCGTCTGGGGTAGAGACCCAGTACTTC.

A few counts support this clonotype. The rearrangement joins TRBV19 to TRBJ2-2; no clear D. V was trimmed by 6 bases and J by 3 bases, leaving 17 bases between them. The germline V gene encodes CDR1 LNHDA and CDR2 SQIVND (reference sequence). This CDR3 is 16 amino acids long. DNA of the CDR3: TGTGCCAGTAGCCCCCTTGACACGGTTTACACCGGGGAGCTGTTTTTT. Protein product: CASSPLDTVYTGELFF.

This clonotype was seen at least ten times. V usage is TRBV7-8 and J usage is TRBJ1-5; TRBD1 is a possible D gene (6 bases). V dropped 5 bases and J dropped 3 bases, with 14 bases sitting between them. CDR3 length equals 15 residues. Germline V gene sequence: CDR1 SGHVS, CDR2 FQNEAQ. DNA for the CDR3: TGTGCCAGCAGCACGGACAGAGGTTTCAATCAGCCCCAGCATTTT. Translation: CASSTDRGFNQPQHF.

This chain connects TRBV6-5 to TRBJ2-7, with 11 nucleotides matching TRBD1. V was clipped by 5 bases and J by 4 bases; unmatched bases: 7. In germline, CDR1 is MNHEY, CDR2 SVGAGI. CDR3 size: 15 residues. CDR3 DNA: TGTGCCAGCAGTGCCCGGGGGACAGGGGGGTACGAGCAGTACTTC. As protein: CASSARGTGGYEQYF.

The rearrangement links TRBV5-1 to TRBJ2-7, with D possibly being TRBD1 (5 bases). Germline V gene data show CDR1 as SGHRS and CDR2 as YFSETQ. V was pared by 0 bases and J by 4 bases, with 17 bases between. The CDR3 consists of 16 residues. In nucleotides, the CDR3 is TGCGCCAGCAGCTTGGCCCAGGGTGGGGATGGGTACGAGCAGTACTTC. Translating gives CASSLAQGGDGYEQYF.

This clonotype showed up many times. The CDR3 region has the DNA TGTGCCAGCAGCCCAACGGGCCCCCATGAAAAACTGTTTTTT. It is translated as CASSPTGPHEKLFF. V and J are TRBV7-9 and TRBJ1-4; D gene ambiguous. CDR1 is SEHNR, CDR2 FQNEAQ, per germline (reference sequence). This CDR3 has 14 residues. The V gene lost 5 bases and the J gene lost 6 bases, with 13 bases spanning the gap. Full variable domain (rest looked up from reference TRBV7-9 and TRBJ1-4): DTGVSQNPRHKITKRGQNVTFRCDPISEHNRLYWYRQTLGQGPEFLTYFQNEAQLEKSRLLSDRFSAERPKGSFSTLEIQRTEQGDSAMYLCASSPTGPHEKLFFGSGTQLSVL.

This chain joins TRBV20-1 and TRBJ2-7, with a weak D call TRBD1 (6 bases). Germline V lookup: CDR1 DFQATT, CDR2 SNEGSKA (reference sequence). The germline V and J ends were trimmed by 0 bases and 0 bases, with 15 bases remaining between them. The CDR3 has 16 residues. The CDR3 here is CSARDPSQGSSYEQYF. The CDR3 region has the DNA TGCAGTGCTAGAGATCCGAGTCAGGGGAGCTCCTACGAGCAGTACTTC.

The rearrangement joins TRBV2 to TRBJ2-7, with D possibly being TRBD2 (5 bases). The CDR3 has 15 residues. Germline values: CDR1 SNHLY, CDR2 FYNNEI. V lost 0 bases, J lost 3 bases, and 12 bases lay in between. CDR3 nucleotides: TGTGCCAGCAGTGAAGCTGAGGGATCAATCTACGAGCAGTACTTC. Its protein is CASSEAEGSIYEQYF.

This clonotype appeared a few times. This chain links TRBV20-1 with TRBJ1-3; the D is unclear. V lost 6 bases to trimming and J lost 0 bases, with 9 bases between them. The CDR3 runs to 13 residues. The germline CDR1 and CDR2 sequences are DFQATT and SNEGSKA (reference sequence). CDR3 region: CSAVRSSGNTIYF. Written as DNA, the CDR3 is TGCAGTGCCGTTAGGAGCTCTGGAAACACCATATATTTT.

The chain links TRBV12-5 to TRBJ1-1; 9 bases agree with TRBD1. With V trimmed by 6 bases and J by 8 bases, 4 bases remained unmatched. The germline V gene has CDR1 LGHNT and CDR2 FRNRAP. The CDR3 totals 12 residues. The chain's CDR3 is CASGQTGGEAFF. CDR3 sequence (DNA): TGTGCTAGTGGCCAGACAGGGGGAGAAGCTTTCTTT.

A few counts support this clonotype. The V and J genes are TRBV5-6 and TRBJ1-1, with D perhaps matching TRBD1 (5 bases). The CDR3 extends over 13 amino acids. Germline V gene sequence: CDR1 SGHDT, CDR2 YYEEEE. V dropped 4 bases and J dropped 8 bases, with 15 bases sitting between them. This CDR3 is CASSARAGGEAFF. CDR3 bases: TGTGCCAGCAGCGCGCGGGCCGGGGGAGAAGCTTTCTTT.

This chain uses TRBV7-9 with TRBJ2-7; no clear D. Per the germline V gene, CDR1 is SEHNR and CDR2 is FQNEAQ (reference sequence). There are 12 residues in the CDR3. V was shortened by 8 bases and J by 7 bases, with 15 bases between the two germline ends. The CDR3 spells CASVGLGFEQYF. CDR3 DNA: TGTGCCAGCGTCGGGTTGGGGTTTGAGCAGTACTTC. Full variable domain (rest looked up from reference TRBV7-9 and TRBJ2-7): DTGVSQNPRHKITKRGQNVTFRCDPISEHNRLYWYRQTLGQGPEFLTYFQNEAQLEKSRLLSDRFSAERPKGSFSTLEIQRTEQGDSAMYLCASVGLGFEQYFGPGTRLTVT.

The rearrangement links TRBV4-1 to TRBJ2-7; D is perhaps TRBD1 (5 bases). V was shortened by 4 bases and J by 6 bases, with 16 bases between the two germline ends. The CDR3 has 14 amino acids. The germline V gene encodes CDR1 MGHRA and CDR2 YSYEKL. CDR3 DNA: TGCGCCAGCAGCCGCTCAGACAGACCCAGCGAGCAGTACTTC. Residues: CASSRSDRPSEQYF.